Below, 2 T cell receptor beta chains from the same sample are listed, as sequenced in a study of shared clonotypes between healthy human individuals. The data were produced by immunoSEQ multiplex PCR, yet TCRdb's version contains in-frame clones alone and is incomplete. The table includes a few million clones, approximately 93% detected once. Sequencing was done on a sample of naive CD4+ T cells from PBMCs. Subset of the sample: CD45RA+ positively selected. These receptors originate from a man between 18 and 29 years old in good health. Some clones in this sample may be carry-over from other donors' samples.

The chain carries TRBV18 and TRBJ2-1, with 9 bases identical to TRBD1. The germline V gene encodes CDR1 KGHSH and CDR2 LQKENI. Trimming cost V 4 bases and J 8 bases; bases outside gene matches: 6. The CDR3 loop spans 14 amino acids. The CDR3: CASSRGQGRDEQFF. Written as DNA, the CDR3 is TGTGCCAGCTCACGGGGACAGGGACGGGATGAGCAGTTCTTC.

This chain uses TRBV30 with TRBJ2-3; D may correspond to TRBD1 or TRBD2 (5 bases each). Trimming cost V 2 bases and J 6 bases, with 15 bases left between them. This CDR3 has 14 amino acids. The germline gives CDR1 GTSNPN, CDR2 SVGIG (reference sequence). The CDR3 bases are TGTGCCTGGAGTCCCGGGACCCCTCGGGATACGCAGTATTTT. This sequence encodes CAWSPGTPRDTQYF.